The subject of this entry is one T cell receptor beta chain. Its antigen is currently unknown. Assay used: immunoSEQ multiplex PCR; TCRdb lists only in-frame clones, some missing. This sample has about 2 million clones, with about 95% found just once. The data stem from a study of shared clonotypes between healthy human individuals. Germline V gene data show CDR1 as MNHEY and CDR2 as SVGAGI. This CDR3 region has 16 residues. Trimming took 2 bases from V and 2 from J, leaving 13 bases between them. Points from the study as a whole: Clonotype sharing among donors likely depends on sequencing depth.

The naive CD8 population came from CD45RO-negative cells selected for CCR7, without terminally differentiated effector memory CD45RA+ cells. All of the donors resided in Nashville, Tennessee, and each was a Caucasian adult. The V and J genes are TRBV6-5 and TRBJ2-1; a weak D match, TRBD2 (6 bases). The sequencing input was naive CD8+ T cells sorted from blood. This TCR came from a man aged 18 to 30 in good health. CDR3 residues: CASSYLSGPAYNEQFF. The CDR3 DNA sequence: TGTGCCAGCAGTTACCTGAGCGGGCCGGCCTACAATGAGCAGTTCTTC.